One sample yielded the 10 T cell receptor delta chains listed below, sequenced in a study of γδ T cells in repeated Plasmodium falciparum infection. Flow sorting of PBMC yielded separate Vgamma9/Vdelta2+ and Vdelta2-negative gammadelta T cell populations for bulk repertoire analysis. TCRdb reapplied CATT to the multiplex PCR reads. This sample yields some 51,000 delta-chain clones, of which 1.9% are seen a single time; 20% to 25% belongs to the top ten. The specimen sequenced was gamma-delta T cells from blood. Every receptor here comes from a pool of human donors (malaria-infected and uninfected, not separated).

With regard to this clone: The protein in TCRdb stems from a much larger clone and differs at residue 16 from this DNA's translation, likely a read error; here the protein is translated from the DNA. The J gene is TRDJ1, the V gene TRDV1; 9 bases fit TRDD3. Assignment of the J gene here rests on matching the DNA to germline, because TCRdb gives none. Germline CDR1 is TSWWSYY and CDR2 is QGS. There are 20 residues in the CDR3. The CDR3 region has the DNA TGTGCTCTTAGAGGAGGGGGATACCCTGGGATACTGGGGTACACCGAGAAACTCATCTTT. It specifies CALRGGGYPGILGYTEKLIF.

Details on this clone: Since a far larger clone is one base different, this is likely a read error. The same CDR3 can be traced to other DNA sequences in this sample. The genes are TRDV2 and TRDJ1, with D uncertain. Germline matching of the DNA provided the J gene here, since TCRdb leaves it blank. Trimming removed 1 base from V and 5 bases from J, with 16 bases in between. Looked up from germline, CDR1 is GEAIGNYY and CDR2 is EKD. This CDR3 region has 15 residues. CDR3 coding DNA: TGTGCCTGTGACACACTTTTGGGAGGAAGTGATAAACTCATCTTT. Protein: CACDTLLGGSDKLIF.

This clone was seen many times. The chain recombines TRDV1 with TRDJ1; D perhaps matches TRDD2 (6 bases). V was clipped by 1 base and J by 3 bases, with 15 bases between them. The CDR3 has 16 amino acids. From germline, CDR1 is TSWWSYY and CDR2 QGS. The chain's CDR3 is CALGEPSFPVADKLIF. The CDR3, as DNA: TGTGCTCTTGGGGAACCTTCCTTCCCTGTGGCCGATAAACTCATCTTT.

Comment on this clone: With a far larger clone one base away, a read error is the likely cause. TRDV1 is the V gene, and the J gene was not called; no check of the table's D call, TRDD3, against the DNA was made. The germline gives CDR1 TSWWSYY, CDR2 QGS. This CDR3 spans 16 amino acids. In DNA form, the CDR3 reads TGTGCTCTTGGGGAAGTCGGAAAAAGGTTCTCCGATAAGCTCATCTTT. Residues: CALGEVGKRFSDKLIF.

In regard to this clone: A far more abundant clone sits one base away, making this likely a read error. Other DNA sequences in the same sample also yield this CDR3. The chain is built from TRDV2 and TRDJ1; 7 bases match TRDD3. V lost 0 bases, J lost 0 bases, and 15 bases stayed unmatched. Germline CDR1 GEAIGNYY, CDR2 EKD. The CDR3 length is 19 residues. The CDR3 here is CACDTVSGGYSGYTDKLIF. CDR3 nucleotide sequence: TGTGCCTGTGACACCGTTTCTGGGGGCTACTCCGGGTACACCGATAAACTCATCTTT.

This clone showed up many times. The likely explanation is a read error, given a far larger clone one base away. Other DNA sequences in the same sample also yield this CDR3. The chain's CDR3 is CACDLLGDNKLIF. Written as DNA, the CDR3 is TGTGCCTGTGACCTACTGGGGGACAATAAACTCATCTTT. This chain joins TRDV2 and TRDJ1; TRDD3 agrees at 9 bases. No J gene was available from TCRdb, and it was assigned here by a germline match of the DNA. The V segment lost 3 bases and the J segment 6 bases; nucleotides outside the gene matches: 4. From germline, CDR1 is GEAIGNYY and CDR2 EKD. This CDR3 has 13 amino acids.

This clone was counted a few times. A far more abundant clone sits one base away, making this likely a read error. Within the sample, other DNA sequences also encode this same CDR3. No call exists for the J gene, whereas the V gene is TRDV1; TRDD3, the table's D call, was not compared with the DNA. CDR1 is TSWWSYY and CDR2 is QGS in the germline V gene. The CDR3 loop spans 24 amino acids. The CDR3 DNA follows: TGTGCTCTTGGGGGTTTTAACTGCCATATTCCTTCGTGCCAGTACTTGGGGTCGGCCGATAAACTCATCTTC. Amino acid sequence: CALGGFNCHIPSCQYLGSADKLIF.

This clone was seen a few times. One base separates it from a far larger clone, so it is likely a read error. Other DNA sequences in the same sample also yield this CDR3. CDR3 residues: CAQRLRTGGPYTDKLIF. As DNA, the CDR3 is TGTGCTCAAAGGTTAAGGACTGGGGGACCCTACACCGATAAACTAATCTTT. J gene calling gave no result, while the V gene is TRDV3; the table's D call of TRDD3 was not tested on the DNA. Germline V gene lookup returns CDR1 TVYSNPD and CDR2 GDNSRS (reference sequence). The CDR3 consists of 17 residues.

This clone was seen only a few times. TCRdb's protein for this DNA is that of a much larger clone and differs from the translation at residue 12, likely a read error; the protein shown is the DNA translation. The J gene has no call, while the V gene is TRDV3; TRDD3, as called in the table, went unchecked against the DNA. The CDR3 length is 14 residues. CDR1 and CDR2 from the germline V gene are TVYSNPD and GDNSRS (reference sequence). The CDR3 is CAFFGGYAWDKPIF. CDR3 nucleotide sequence: TGTGCCTTTTTCGGGGGATACGCGTGGGATAAACCCATCTTT.

Concerning this clone itself: With only one base between it and a far larger clone, this is likely a read error. The sample has other DNA sequences that encode this CDR3 too. The rearrangement uses TRDV1 and TRDJ1, with TRDD3 identical over 12 bases. The J gene comes from matching the DNA to germline here; TCRdb lacks it. The CDR3 runs 22 residues. Germline assignment: CDR1 TSWWSYY and CDR2 QGS. V trimming: 3 bases; J trimming: 1 base; junction bases outside the gene matches: 21. The CDR3: CALGELDVLRNWGIHGTDKLIF. In DNA form, the CDR3 reads TGTGCTCTTGGGGAGCTAGATGTCCTACGGAACTGGGGGATACACGGCACCGATAAACTCATCTTT.